The source of this T cell receptor (beta chain) is a study of T cell responses to AZD1222 COVID-19 vaccine. Method: immunoSEQ multiplex PCR; TCRdb's copy keeps in-frame clones and lacks some. The repertoire holds some 58,000 clones, with around 90% as singletons. Regarding this clone: What it binds is unknown.

Study-level points and caveats: Along spike, vaccine-associated CD4 TCRs were found throughout, with dominance at 160-218 and 743-854. Among spike-specific TCRs, nearly half reportedly target unmutated variant regions. Only after the peak T cell response were repertoires sampled.

Germline CDR1 and CDR2: PRHDT and FYEKMQ (reference sequence). Trimming took 5 bases from V and 0 from J, leaving 10 bases between them. The length of the CDR3 is 14 residues. This chain joins TRBV13 and TRBJ1-1; no clear D. Material: peripheral blood, obtained on day 0 of AZD1222 vaccination. This clonotype was obtained from an adult in good health. The CDR3 nucleotides are TGTGCCAGCAGCCTGGAGAGGTTGAACACTGAAGCTTTCTTT. Amino acid sequence: CASSLERLNTEAFF.